A selection of T cell receptor beta chains follows, all from one sample in a study of T cells in Graves' hyperthyroidism and ophthalmopathy. Each CDR3 protein gets one entry after TCRdb re-called the multiplex PCR reads with MiXCR. The sample shows tens of thousands of distinct CDR3 sequences, around 48% of them seen only once. Source material: blood. The receptors here all came from a woman aged 50 to 60 with Graves' hyperthyroidism that later progressed to Graves' ophthalmopathy. The CDR3 runs from the conserved cysteine through the conserved F or W. Each record gives: J gene, clone size, V gene, D gene, CDR3 protein, CDR3 DNA. D genes are given only for firm matches. Part of the rows lack a size; the others show once, few, many or a class for expanded clones.

J gene: TRBJ2-4; clone size: many; V gene: TRBV10-3; D gene: TRBD1; CDR3 protein: CASPVGRNRGSKNIQYF; CDR3 DNA: TGTGCCAGCCCGGTAGGTCGAAACAGGGGTAGCAAAAACATTCAGTACTTC
J gene: TRBJ2-7; clone size: NA; V gene: TRBV10-2; D gene: NA; CDR3 protein: CASSNSRGYEQYF; CDR3 DNA: TGTGCCAGCAGCAACTCGCGGGGCTACGAGCAGTACTTC
J gene: TRBJ2-3; clone size: many; V gene: TRBV5-6; D gene: NA; CDR3 protein: CASSLWIATDTQYF; CDR3 DNA: TGTGCCAGCAGCTTGTGGATAGCCACAGATACGCAGTATTTT
J gene: TRBJ2-7; clone size: few; V gene: TRBV9; D gene: TRBD2; CDR3 protein: CASSVGTSGSPYEQYF; CDR3 DNA: TGTGCCAGCAGCGTCGGGACTAGCGGGAGCCCCTACGAGCAGTACTTC
J gene: TRBJ2-5; clone size: NA; V gene: TRBV9; D gene: NA; CDR3 protein: CASSVGVRDGGETQYF; CDR3 DNA: TGTGCCAGCAGCGTGGGGGTGAGGGATGGGGGGGAGACCCAGTACTTC
J gene: TRBJ1-2; clone size: NA; V gene: TRBV2; D gene: NA; CDR3 protein: CASSGNYGYTF; CDR3 DNA: TGTGCCAGCAGTGGAAACTATGGCTACACCTTC
J gene: TRBJ1-5; clone size: many; V gene: TRBV3-1; D gene: TRBD1; CDR3 protein: CASSQFGQGKRHF; CDR3 DNA: TGTGCCAGCAGCCAGTTCGGACAGGGGAAGAGGCATTTT
J gene: TRBJ2-3; clone size: once; V gene: TRBV11-3; D gene: TRBD1; CDR3 protein: CASSFRGPTDTQYF; CDR3 DNA: TGTGCCAGCAGCTTCAGGGGGCCCACAGATACGCAGTATTTT
J gene: TRBJ1-4; clone size: NA; V gene: TRBV20-1; D gene: TRBD1; CDR3 protein: CSAQTGGTNEKLFF; CDR3 DNA: TGCAGTGCCCAAACAGGGGGCACTAATGAAAAACTGTTTTTT
J gene: TRBJ2-1; clone size: NA; V gene: TRBV25-1; D gene: TRBD2; CDR3 protein: CASSDPETSGNEQFF; CDR3 DNA: TGTGCCAGCAGTGACCCGGAGACTAGCGGGAATGAGCAGTTCTTC